These 24 T cell receptor beta chains came from one sample sequenced in a study of control samples from healthy donors and cancer patients. Clones were read by immunoSEQ multiplex PCR, and TCRdb kept only the in-frame ones, dropping some. The table lists fewer than 200,000 clones. Sequencing was done on a sample of blood. Receptor source: a woman aged 25-40 years in good health.

CDR3 amino acids: CASRSPDRGLNSPLHF. The CDR3 DNA reads as TGTGCCAGCAGATCCCCTGACAGGGGGCTCAATTCACCCCTCCACTTT. The chain couples TRBV27 to TRBJ1-6; 10 bases fit TRBD1. Trimming at V came to 6 bases and at J to 7 bases, leaving 9 bases not matched to a gene. Germline loops: CDR1 MNHEY, CDR2 SMNVEV (reference sequence). This CDR3 contains 16 residues.

This chain uses TRBV5-5 with TRBJ2-6; D unresolved. The CDR3 runs to 15 residues. Trimming removed 4 bases from V and 0 bases from J, with 8 bases in between. The germline CDR1 and CDR2 sequences are SGHKS and YYEKEE (reference sequence). CDR3 loop: CASSPAFSGANVLTF. CDR3 bases: TGTGCCAGCAGCCCTGCGTTCTCTGGGGCCAACGTCCTGACTTTC. Based on the CDR3 plus reference TRBV5-5 and TRBJ2-6, the full variable domain is DAGVTQSPTHLIKTRGQQVTLRCSPISGHKSVSWYQQVLGQGPQFIFQYYEKEERGRGNFPDRFSARQFPNYSSELNVNALLLGDSALYLCASSPAFSGANVLTFGAGSRLTVL.

This chain connects TRBV7-6 to TRBJ2-7; possible D gene TRBD1, 6 bases. The V gene lost 2 bases and the J gene lost 0 bases, with 14 bases spanning the gap. The CDR3 runs to 16 residues. The germline V gene has CDR1 SGHVS and CDR2 FNYEAQ. The CDR3: CASSLIAGADSYEQYF. Here the CDR3 DNA reads TGTGCCAGCAGCTTAATTGCAGGGGCAGACTCCTACGAGCAGTACTTC. The full variable domain, rest sourced from reference TRBV7-6 and TRBJ2-7, is GAGVSQSPRYKVTKRGQDVALRCDPISGHVSLYWYRQALGQGPEFLTYFNYEAQQDKSGLPNDRFSAERPEGSISTLTIQRTEQRDSAMYRCASSLIAGADSYEQYFGPGTRLTVT.

The CDR3 is CASSPTQGMNTEAFF. DNA of the CDR3: TGTGCCAGCTCACCAACGCAGGGCATGAACACTGAAGCTTTCTTT. The chain joins TRBV18 to TRBJ1-1, with D perhaps TRBD1 (5 bases). The germline V gene encodes CDR1 KGHSH and CDR2 LQKENI. The CDR3 sequence is 15 residues long. V lost 2 bases and J 0 bases, leaving 10 bases between the germline ends. Full variable domain (remainder filled in from reference TRBV18 and TRBJ1-1): NAGVMQNPRHLVRRRGQEARLRCSPMKGHSHVYWYRQLPEEGLKFMVYLQKENIIDESGMPKERFSAEFPKEGPSILRIQQVVRGDSAAYFCASSPTQGMNTEAFFGQGTRLTVV.

CDR3 sequence: CASSPLTEYTGELFF. The CDR3 DNA reads as TGTGCCAGCTCACCCCTGACAGAATACACCGGGGAGCTGTTTTTT. The chain has TRBV18 and TRBJ2-2, with D possibly matching TRBD1 (5 bases). CDR3 length: 15 residues. Trimming stripped 3 bases from V and 3 bases from J, with 11 bases between. The germline V gene has CDR1 KGHSH and CDR2 LQKENI.

This sequence joins TRBV19 and TRBJ1-1, with D hard to call. Germline assignment: CDR1 LNHDA and CDR2 SQIVND (reference sequence). V lost 6 bases to trimming and J lost 1 base, with 15 bases between them. This CDR3 has 15 residues. DNA for the CDR3: TGTGCCAGTAGGGCCCCAGCCTGGGGGAACACTGAAGCTTTCTTT. Its protein product is CASRAPAWGNTEAFF.

The rearrangement uses TRBV5-1 and TRBJ2-7; TRBD2 aligns across 12 bases. The CDR3 runs to 16 residues. Germline V CDR1 and CDR2: SGHRS, YFSETQ. V lost 0 bases to trimming and J lost 7 bases; unmatched junction nucleotides: 8. The CDR3 nucleotides read TGCGCCAGCAGCTTGGGACCTAGCGGGGGGGCGGAAGAGCAGTACTTC. Translated, it gives CASSLGPSGGAEEQYF. Combining the CDR3 with reference TRBV5-1 and TRBJ2-7 gives the whole variable domain KAGVTQTPRYLIKTRGQQVTLSCSPISGHRSVSWYQQTPGQGLQFLFEYFSETQRNKGNFPGRFSGRQFSNSRSEMNVSTLELGDSALYLCASSLGPSGGAEEQYFGPGTRLTVT.

The rearrangement joins TRBV2 to TRBJ1-2, with 8 bases that match TRBD1. This CDR3 has 14 amino acids. CDR1 is SNHLY, CDR2 FYNNEI, per germline. The V segment lost 2 bases and the J segment 6 bases; nucleotides outside the gene matches: 5. The CDR3 sequence is CASSEQGAFNGYTF. The CDR3 DNA reads as TGTGCCAGCAGTGAACAGGGGGCTTTTAATGGCTACACCTTC.

This chain links TRBV6-5 with TRBJ2-1; TRBD2 matches at 9 bases. J was trimmed by 2 bases and V by 6 bases; bases with no gene match: 5. Germline CDR1 and CDR2: MNHEY and SVGAGI. The CDR3 is made up of 15 amino acids. In DNA, the CDR3 is TGTGCCAGCAGCGCCGGGACTAGCCCCTACAATGAGCAGTTCTTC. It codes for CASSAGTSPYNEQFF.

This rearrangement joins TRBV3-1 (or the pseudogene TRBV3-2) to TRBJ1-2; D perhaps matches TRBD1 (5 bases). V lost 3 bases, J lost 3 bases, and 8 bases lay in between. From germline, CDR1 is LGHDT and CDR2 YNNKEL (reference sequence). There are 13 residues in the CDR3. For the CDR3, the DNA is TGTGCCAGCAGCCAGACAGAGGACTATGGCTACACCTTC. It translates to CASSQTEDYGYTF.

The CDR3 loop is CASSSWFPSLQETQYF. CDR3 in DNA: TGTGCCAGCAGTTCCTGGTTTCCATCCCTACAAGAGACCCAGTACTTC. V gene TRBV28 combines with J gene TRBJ2-5, with D hard to call. Germline assignment: CDR1 MDHEN and CDR2 SYDVKM. The germline V and J ends were trimmed by 4 bases and 2 bases, with 17 bases remaining between them. The CDR3 extends over 16 amino acids.

The chain employs TRBV19 and TRBJ2-7; D possibly corresponds to TRBD1 (6 bases). The CDR3 contains 12 residues. Germline CDR1 reads LNHDA; CDR2 reads SQIVND (reference sequence). V was pared by 6 bases and J by 2 bases, with 8 bases between. CDR3 nucleotides: TGTGCCAGTAGACAGGGACCCTACGAGCAGTACTTC. It yields the protein CASRQGPYEQYF.

J is TRBJ2-7 and V is TRBV7-8, with D perhaps assigned TRBD1 or TRBD2 (5 bases each). Trimming took 1 base from V and 5 from J, leaving 9 bases between them. Germline V CDR1 and CDR2: SGHVS, FQNEAQ. CDR3 length: 13 residues. Here the CDR3 reads CASSLDRTHEQYF. As DNA, the CDR3 is TGTGCCAGCAGCTTAGACAGGACTCACGAGCAGTACTTC.

The V and J genes are TRBV11-2 and TRBJ1-6; D unresolved. Trimming shortened V by 5 bases and J by 3 bases, and 17 bases separated the two germline ends. This CDR3 region has 17 residues. CDR1 is SGHAT, CDR2 FQNNGV, per germline. CDR3 sequence: CASSVSNGVSYNSPLHF. DNA of the CDR3: TGTGCCAGCAGCGTGAGTAATGGGGTCAGCTATAATTCACCCCTCCACTTT.

The J gene is TRBJ2-7, the V gene TRBV30; a weak D match, TRBD2 (6 bases). Germline V gene lookup returns CDR1 GTSNPN and CDR2 SVGIG (reference sequence). V was trimmed by 5 bases and J by 6 bases, leaving 11 bases between them. The CDR3 runs to 11 residues. DNA of the CDR3: TGTGCCTGGTCTGTGGGAGGCGAGCAGTACTTC. This codes for CAWSVGGEQYF.

The chain employs TRBV6-1 and TRBJ2-2; D is perhaps TRBD2 (6 bases). The CDR3 spans 15 residues. The V and J ends lost 3 bases and 0 bases respectively, with 8 bases between them. Germline-derived CDR1 and CDR2 are MNHNS and SASEGT. CDR3 bases: TGTGCCAGCAGTGAGGGCGGGACGAACACCGGGGAGCTGTTTTTT. It encodes CASSEGGTNTGELFF.

The CDR3 nucleotides read TGCGCCAGCAGTCACCGCCAGGCTAGGGATCTTCGTTACAATGAGCAGTTCTTC. Translating it yields CASSHRQARDLRYNEQFF. The chain carries TRBV23-1 and TRBJ2-1, with D uncertain. TRBV23-1 is designated an ORF whose function remains uncertain. The CDR3 consists of 18 residues. Deletions cut 3 bases from V and 4 bases from J, with 22 bases between.

The genes are TRBV6-4 and TRBJ1-1, with a tentative D call TRBD1 (5 bases). The germline V and J ends were trimmed by 4 bases and 2 bases, with 8 bases remaining between them. CDR1 and CDR2 (germline): MRHNA, SNTAGT. CDR3 size: 13 residues. The CDR3 coding sequence is TGTGCCAGCAGTGCAGGGTTTAACACTGAAGCTTTCTTT. This codes for CASSAGFNTEAFF.

V gene TRBV7-8 combines with J gene TRBJ1-1, with a tentative D call TRBD1 (5 bases). V was pared by 1 base and J by 7 bases, with 10 bases between. CDR1 is SGHVS and CDR2 is FQNEAQ in the germline V gene. The CDR3 runs 13 residues. The CDR3, as DNA: TGTGCCAGCAGCTTAGTAACGAGGGGTGAAGCTTTCTTT. It translates to CASSLVTRGEAFF.

The gene calls are TRBV5-6 and TRBJ1-4; D is unresolved. This CDR3 spans 15 amino acids. Germline V gives CDR1 SGHDT, CDR2 YYEEEE. The V end was cut by 6 bases, the J end by 5 bases, with 17 bases between. CDR3: CASTKRTELNEKLFF. The CDR3 DNA follows: TGTGCCAGCACCAAAAGGACTGAACTAAATGAAAAACTGTTTTTT.

The rearrangement uses TRBV5-1 and TRBJ1-1; weak D call: TRBD1 (5 bases). The CDR3 totals 16 residues. The germline V and J ends were trimmed by 2 bases and 1 base, with 15 bases remaining between them. Germline assignment: CDR1 SGHRS and CDR2 YFSETQ. The CDR3 region is CASSFQEGIQNTEAFF. CDR3 coding DNA: TGCGCCAGCAGCTTCCAGGAGGGGATCCAGAACACTGAAGCTTTCTTT. The whole variable domain, filled in from reference TRBV5-1 and TRBJ1-1, reads KAGVTQTPRYLIKTRGQQVTLSCSPISGHRSVSWYQQTPGQGLQFLFEYFSETQRNKGNFPGRFSGRQFSNSRSEMNVSTLELGDSALYLCASSFQEGIQNTEAFFGQGTRLTVV.

This chain uses TRBV4-1 with TRBJ1-1, with 12 bases lining up with TRBD1. In germline, CDR1 is MGHRA, CDR2 YSYEKL. After removal of 6 bases from V and 2 bases from J, the junction contained 13 bases not matched to a gene. This CDR3 has 18 residues. The CDR3 DNA reads as TGCGCCAGCAGTCAACTCCGGGACAGGGGGCGCAAAAACACTGAAGCTTTCTTT. It translates to CASSQLRDRGRKNTEAFF.

With regard to this clone: This sample also contains other DNA sequences that code for the same CDR3. CDR3 region: CASSLTSSYEQYF. For the CDR3, the DNA is TGTGCCAGCAGTTTGACTAGCTCCTACGAGCAGTACTTC. This rearrangement joins TRBV27 to TRBJ2-7; D possibly corresponds to TRBD2 (6 bases). The germline gives CDR1 MNHEY, CDR2 SMNVEV (reference sequence). V lost 3 bases and J 0 bases, leaving 6 bases between the germline ends. CDR3 length equals 13 residues.

The gene calls are TRBV7-3 and TRBJ2-3; D uncertain. CDR1 is SGHTA and CDR2 is FQGTGA in the germline V gene. The length of the CDR3 is 13 residues. V was trimmed by 0 bases and J by 6 bases, leaving 7 bases between them. Here the CDR3 reads CASSLTAWDTQYF. The CDR3 DNA reads TGTGCCAGCAGCTTAACAGCCTGGGATACGCAGTATTTT.